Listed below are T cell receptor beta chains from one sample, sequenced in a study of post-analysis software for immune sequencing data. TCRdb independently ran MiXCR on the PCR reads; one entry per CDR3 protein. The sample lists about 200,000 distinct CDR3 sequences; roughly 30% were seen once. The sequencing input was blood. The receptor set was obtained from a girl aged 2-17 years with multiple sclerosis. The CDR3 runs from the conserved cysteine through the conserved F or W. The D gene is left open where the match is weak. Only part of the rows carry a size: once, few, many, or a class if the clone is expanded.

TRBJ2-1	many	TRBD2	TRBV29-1	CSVEAGLASNEQFF	TGCAGCGTTGAAGCGGGACTAGCGTCCAATGAGCAGTTCTTC
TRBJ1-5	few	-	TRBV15	CATSPRVGNQPQHF	TGTGCCACCAGTCCGAGGGTCGGCAATCAGCCCCAGCATTTT
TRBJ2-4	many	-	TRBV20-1	CSARVGVWNIQYF	TGCAGTGCTAGAGTTGGGGTTTGGAACATTCAGTACTTC
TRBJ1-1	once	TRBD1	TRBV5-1	CASSLEVRGQTEAFF	TGCGCCAGCAGCTTGGAGGTCAGGGGGCAGACTGAAGCTTTCTTT
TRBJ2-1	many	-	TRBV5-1	CASSLDRRSSEQFF	TGCGCCAGCAGCTTGGACAGGAGGAGTAGTGAGCAGTTCTTC
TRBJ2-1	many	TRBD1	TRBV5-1	CASTRGTDNEQFF	TGCGCCAGCACCAGAGGGACAGACAATGAGCAGTTCTTC
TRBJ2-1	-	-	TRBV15	CATSRKDGDRSYEQFF	TGTGCCACCAGCAGAAAGGACGGGGACCGCTCCTACGAGCAGTTCTTC
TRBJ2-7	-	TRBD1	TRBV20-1	CSASSTGGAYEQYF	TGCAGTGCTTCATCTACAGGGGGCGCGTACGAGCAGTACTTC
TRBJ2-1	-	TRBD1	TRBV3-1	CASSQGLPGQGIHNEQFF	TGTGCCAGCAGCCAAGGATTACCGGGACAGGGTATACACAATGAGCAGTTCTTC
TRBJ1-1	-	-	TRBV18	CASSPARETEAFF	TGTGCCAGCTCACCGGCCAGGGAAACTGAAGCTTTCTTT